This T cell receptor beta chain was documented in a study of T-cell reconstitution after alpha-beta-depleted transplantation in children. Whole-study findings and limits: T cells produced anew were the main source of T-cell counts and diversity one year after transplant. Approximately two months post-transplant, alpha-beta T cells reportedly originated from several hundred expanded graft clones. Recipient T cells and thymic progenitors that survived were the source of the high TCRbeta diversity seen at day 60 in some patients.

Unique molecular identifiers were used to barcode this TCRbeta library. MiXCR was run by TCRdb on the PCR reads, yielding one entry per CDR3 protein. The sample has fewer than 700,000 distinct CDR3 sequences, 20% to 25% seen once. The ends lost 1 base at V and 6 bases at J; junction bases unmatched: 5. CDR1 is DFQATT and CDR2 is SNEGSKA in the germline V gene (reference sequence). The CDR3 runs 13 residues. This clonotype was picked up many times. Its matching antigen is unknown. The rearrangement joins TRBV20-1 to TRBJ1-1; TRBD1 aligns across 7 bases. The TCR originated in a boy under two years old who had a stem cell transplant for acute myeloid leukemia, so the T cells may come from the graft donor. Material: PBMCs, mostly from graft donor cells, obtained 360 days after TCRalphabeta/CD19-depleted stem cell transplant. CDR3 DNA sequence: TGCAGTGCTAGAGGCAGGGGGAGGGCTGAAGCTTTCTTT. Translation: CSARGRGRAEAFF.